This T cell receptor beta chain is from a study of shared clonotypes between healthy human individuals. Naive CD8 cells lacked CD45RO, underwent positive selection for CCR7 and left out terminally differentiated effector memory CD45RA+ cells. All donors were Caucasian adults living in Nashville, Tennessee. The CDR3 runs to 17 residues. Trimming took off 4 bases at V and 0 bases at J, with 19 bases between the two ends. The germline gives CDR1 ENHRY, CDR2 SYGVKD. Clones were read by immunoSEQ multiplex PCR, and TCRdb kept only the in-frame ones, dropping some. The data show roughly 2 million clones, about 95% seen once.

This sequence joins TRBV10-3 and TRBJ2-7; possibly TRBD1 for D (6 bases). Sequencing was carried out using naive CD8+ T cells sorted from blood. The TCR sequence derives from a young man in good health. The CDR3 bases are TGTGCCATCAGTGTCAACCAACAGGGTAAAGACTCCTACGAGCAGTACTTC. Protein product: CAISVNQQGKDSYEQYF.